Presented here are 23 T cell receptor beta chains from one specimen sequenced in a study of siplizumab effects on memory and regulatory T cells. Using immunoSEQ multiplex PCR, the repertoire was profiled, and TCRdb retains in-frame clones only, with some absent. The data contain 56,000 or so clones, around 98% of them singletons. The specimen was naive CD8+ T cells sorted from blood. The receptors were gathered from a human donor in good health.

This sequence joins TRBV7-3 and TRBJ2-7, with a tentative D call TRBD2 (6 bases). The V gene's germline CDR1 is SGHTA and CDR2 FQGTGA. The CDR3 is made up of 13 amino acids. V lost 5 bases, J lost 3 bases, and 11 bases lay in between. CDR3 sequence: CASSLGGDYEQYF. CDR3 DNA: TGTGCCAGCAGCCTAGGCGGGGACTACGAGCAGTACTTC.

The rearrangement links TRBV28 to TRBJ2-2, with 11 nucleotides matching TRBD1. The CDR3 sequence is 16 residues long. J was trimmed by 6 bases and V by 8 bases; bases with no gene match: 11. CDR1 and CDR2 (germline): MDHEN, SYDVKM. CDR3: CASEPGQGGGAGELFF. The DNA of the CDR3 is TGTGCCAGCGAACCGGGACAGGGGGGTGGTGCCGGGGAGCTGTTTTTT.

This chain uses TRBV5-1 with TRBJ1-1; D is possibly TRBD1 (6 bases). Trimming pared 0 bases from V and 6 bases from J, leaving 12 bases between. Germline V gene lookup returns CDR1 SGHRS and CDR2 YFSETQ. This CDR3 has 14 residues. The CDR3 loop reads CASSLEGDHAEAFF. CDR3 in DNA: TGCGCCAGCAGCTTGGAGGGGGACCACGCTGAAGCTTTCTTT.

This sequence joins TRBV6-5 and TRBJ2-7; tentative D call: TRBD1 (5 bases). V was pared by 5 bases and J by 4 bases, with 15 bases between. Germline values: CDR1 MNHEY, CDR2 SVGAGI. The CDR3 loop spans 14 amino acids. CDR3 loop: CASSQFQGGYEQYF. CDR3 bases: TGTGCCAGCAGTCAATTCCAGGGTGGGTACGAGCAGTACTTC.

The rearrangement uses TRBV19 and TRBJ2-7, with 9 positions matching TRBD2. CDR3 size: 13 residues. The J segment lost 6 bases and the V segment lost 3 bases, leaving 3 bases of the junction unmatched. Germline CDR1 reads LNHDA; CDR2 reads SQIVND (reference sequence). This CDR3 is CASSMLTSGEQYF. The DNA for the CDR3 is TGTGCCAGTAGTATGCTGACTAGCGGCGAGCAGTACTTC.

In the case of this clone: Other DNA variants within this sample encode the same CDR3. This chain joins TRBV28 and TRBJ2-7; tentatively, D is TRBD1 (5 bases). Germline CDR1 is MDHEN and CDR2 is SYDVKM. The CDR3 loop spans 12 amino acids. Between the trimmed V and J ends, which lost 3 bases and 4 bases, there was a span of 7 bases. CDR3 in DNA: TGTGCCAGCAGTTTTACAGGATACGAGCAGTACTTC. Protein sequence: CASSFTGYEQYF.

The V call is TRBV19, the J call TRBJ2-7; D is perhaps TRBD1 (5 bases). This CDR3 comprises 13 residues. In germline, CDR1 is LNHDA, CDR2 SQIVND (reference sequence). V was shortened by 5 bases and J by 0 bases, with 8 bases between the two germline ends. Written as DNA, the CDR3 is TGTGCCAGTAGTGGGGCAGCCTCCTACGAGCAGTACTTC. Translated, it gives CASSGAASYEQYF. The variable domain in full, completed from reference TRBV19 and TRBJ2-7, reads DGGITQSPKYLFRKEGQNVTLSCEQNLNHDAMYWYRQDPGQGLRLIYYSQIVNDFQKGDIAEGYSVSREKKESFPLTVTSAQKNPTAFYLCASSGAASYEQYFGPGTRLTVT.

CDR3 coding DNA: TGTGCCAGCAGTCCGGGACTAGCGAATGAGCAGTTCTTC. Amino acids: CASSPGLANEQFF. The V gene is TRBV28, the J gene TRBJ2-1, with 10 bases identical to TRBD2. The CDR3 consists of 13 residues. Germline CDR1 reads MDHEN; CDR2 reads SYDVKM. Unmatched junction bases numbered 2, after V lost 5 bases and J lost 7 bases.

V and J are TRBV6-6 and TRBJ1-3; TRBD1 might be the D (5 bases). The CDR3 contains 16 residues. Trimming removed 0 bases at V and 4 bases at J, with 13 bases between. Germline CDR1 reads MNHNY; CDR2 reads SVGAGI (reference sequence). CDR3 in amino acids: CASSYSPRDAGNTIYF. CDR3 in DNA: TGTGCCAGCAGTTACTCTCCCAGGGACGCCGGAAACACCATATATTTT.

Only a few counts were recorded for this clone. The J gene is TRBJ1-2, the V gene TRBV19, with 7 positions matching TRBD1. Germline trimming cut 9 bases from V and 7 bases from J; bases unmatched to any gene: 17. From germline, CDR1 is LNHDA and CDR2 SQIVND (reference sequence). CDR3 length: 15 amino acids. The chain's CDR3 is CARVRGRDTACGYTF. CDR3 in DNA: TGTGCCAGGGTGAGGGGGCGCGACACGGCGTGTGGCTACACCTTC.

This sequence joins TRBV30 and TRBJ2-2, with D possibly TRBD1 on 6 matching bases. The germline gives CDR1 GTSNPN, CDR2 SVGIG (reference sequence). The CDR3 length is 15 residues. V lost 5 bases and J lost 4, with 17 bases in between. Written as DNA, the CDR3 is TGTGCCTGGGTTCAGGGGACCACCTTCACCGGGGAGCTGTTTTTT. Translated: CAWVQGTTFTGELFF. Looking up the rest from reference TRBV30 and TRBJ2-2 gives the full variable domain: SQTIHQWPATLVQPVGSPLSLECTVEGTSNPNLYWYRQAAGRGLQLLFYSVGIGQISSEVPQNLSASRPQDRQFILSSKKLLLSDSGFYLCAWVQGTTFTGELFFGEGSRLTVL.

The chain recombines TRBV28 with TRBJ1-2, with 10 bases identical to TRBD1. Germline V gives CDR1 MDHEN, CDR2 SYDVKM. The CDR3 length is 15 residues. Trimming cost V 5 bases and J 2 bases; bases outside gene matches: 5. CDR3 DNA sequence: TGTGCCAGCAGTATCGCGGGACAGGGGAACTATGGCTACACCTTC. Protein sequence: CASSIAGQGNYGYTF.

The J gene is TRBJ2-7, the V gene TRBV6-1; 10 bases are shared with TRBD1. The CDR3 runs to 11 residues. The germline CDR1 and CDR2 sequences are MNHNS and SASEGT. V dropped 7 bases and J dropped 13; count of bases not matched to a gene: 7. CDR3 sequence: CASTPDRGIYF. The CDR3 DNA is TGTGCCAGCACCCCGGACAGGGGGATATACTTC.

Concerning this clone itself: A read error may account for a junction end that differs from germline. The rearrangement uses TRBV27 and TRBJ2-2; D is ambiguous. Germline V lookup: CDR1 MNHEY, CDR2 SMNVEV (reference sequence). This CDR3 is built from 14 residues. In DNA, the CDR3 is TGTGCCAGCAGGTTATTGCTAAACACCGGGGAGCTGTTTTTT. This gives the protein CASRLLLNTGELFF.

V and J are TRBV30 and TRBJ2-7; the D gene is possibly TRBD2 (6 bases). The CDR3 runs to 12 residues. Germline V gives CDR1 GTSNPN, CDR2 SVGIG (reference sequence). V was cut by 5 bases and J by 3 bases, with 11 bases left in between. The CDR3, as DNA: TGTGCCTGGTCCGAGGACTACTACGAGCAGTACTTC. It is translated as CAWSEDYYEQYF.

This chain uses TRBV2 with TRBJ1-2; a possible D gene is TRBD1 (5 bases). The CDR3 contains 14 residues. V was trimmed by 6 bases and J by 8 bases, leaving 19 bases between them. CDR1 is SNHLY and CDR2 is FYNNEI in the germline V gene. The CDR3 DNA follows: TGTGCCAGCAGCACCGGGGCCGCGTGGGGAGGCTACACCTTC. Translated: CASSTGAAWGGYTF.

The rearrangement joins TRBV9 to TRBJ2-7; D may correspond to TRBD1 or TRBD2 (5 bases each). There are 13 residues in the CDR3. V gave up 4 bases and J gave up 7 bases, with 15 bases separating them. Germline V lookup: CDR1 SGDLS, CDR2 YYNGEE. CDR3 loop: CASSPGPLLEQYF. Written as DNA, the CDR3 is TGTGCCAGCAGCCCGGGGCCCCTTTTGGAGCAGTACTTC.

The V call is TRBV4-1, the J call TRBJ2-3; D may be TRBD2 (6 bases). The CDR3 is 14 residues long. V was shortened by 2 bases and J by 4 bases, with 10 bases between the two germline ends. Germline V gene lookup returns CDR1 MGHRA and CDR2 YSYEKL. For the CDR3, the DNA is TGCGCCAGCAGCCAATGGGGGGAGGCAGATACGCAGTATTTT. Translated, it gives CASSQWGEADTQYF.

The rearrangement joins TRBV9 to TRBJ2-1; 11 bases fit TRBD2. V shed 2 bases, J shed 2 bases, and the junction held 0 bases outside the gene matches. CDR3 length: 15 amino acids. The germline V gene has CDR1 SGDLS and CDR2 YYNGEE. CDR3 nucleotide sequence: TGTGCCAGCAGCGTTAGCGGGAGGGCCTACAATGAGCAGTTCTTC. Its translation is CASSVSGRAYNEQFF. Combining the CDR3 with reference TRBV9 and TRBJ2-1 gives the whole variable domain DSGVTQTPKHLITATGQRVTLRCSPRSGDLSVYWYQQSLDQGLQFLIQYYNGEERAKGNILERFSAQQFPDLHSELNLSSLELGDSALYFCASSVSGRAYNEQFFGPGTRLTVL.

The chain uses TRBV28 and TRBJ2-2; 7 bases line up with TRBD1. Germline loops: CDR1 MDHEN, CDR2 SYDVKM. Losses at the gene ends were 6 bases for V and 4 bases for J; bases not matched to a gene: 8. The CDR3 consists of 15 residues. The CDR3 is CASRAGTDLTGELFF. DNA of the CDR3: TGTGCCAGCAGGGCCGGGACAGACCTCACCGGGGAGCTGTTTTTT.

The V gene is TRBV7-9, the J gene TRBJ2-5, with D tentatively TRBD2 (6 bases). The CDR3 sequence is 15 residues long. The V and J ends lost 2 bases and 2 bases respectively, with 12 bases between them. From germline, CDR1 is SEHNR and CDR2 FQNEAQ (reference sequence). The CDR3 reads CASSLSRGLQETQYF. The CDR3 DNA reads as TGTGCCAGCAGCTTATCAAGGGGACTTCAAGAGACCCAGTACTTC.

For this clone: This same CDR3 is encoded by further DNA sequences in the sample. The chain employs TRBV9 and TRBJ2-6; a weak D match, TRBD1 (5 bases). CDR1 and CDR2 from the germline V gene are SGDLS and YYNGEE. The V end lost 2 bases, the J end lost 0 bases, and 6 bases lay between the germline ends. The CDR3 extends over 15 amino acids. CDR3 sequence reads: CASSVTGSGANVLTF. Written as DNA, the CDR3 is TGTGCCAGCAGCGTTACAGGCTCTGGGGCCAACGTCCTGACTTTC.

CDR3 coding DNA: TGCGCCAGCAGCCAAGAAGGTGCTAGCGGTAACGAGCAGTACTTC. Its protein is CASSQEGASGNEQYF. J is TRBJ2-7 and V is TRBV4-1; 7 positions agree with TRBD2. Germline-derived CDR1 and CDR2 are MGHRA and YSYEKL. V shed 0 bases, J shed 5 bases, and the junction held 7 bases outside the gene matches. The CDR3 extends over 15 amino acids.